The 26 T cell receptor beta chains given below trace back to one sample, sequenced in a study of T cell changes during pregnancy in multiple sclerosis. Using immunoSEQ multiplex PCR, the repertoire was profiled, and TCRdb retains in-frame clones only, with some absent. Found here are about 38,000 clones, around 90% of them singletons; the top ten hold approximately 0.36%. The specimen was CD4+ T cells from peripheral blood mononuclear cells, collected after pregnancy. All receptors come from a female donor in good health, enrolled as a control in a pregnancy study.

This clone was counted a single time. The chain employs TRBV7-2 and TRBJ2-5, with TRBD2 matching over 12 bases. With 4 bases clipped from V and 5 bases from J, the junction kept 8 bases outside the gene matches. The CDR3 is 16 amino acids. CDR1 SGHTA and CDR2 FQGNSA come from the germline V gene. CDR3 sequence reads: CASSWTTSGSGETQYF. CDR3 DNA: TGTGCCAGCAGCTGGACGACTAGCGGGAGTGGGGAGACCCAGTACTTC.

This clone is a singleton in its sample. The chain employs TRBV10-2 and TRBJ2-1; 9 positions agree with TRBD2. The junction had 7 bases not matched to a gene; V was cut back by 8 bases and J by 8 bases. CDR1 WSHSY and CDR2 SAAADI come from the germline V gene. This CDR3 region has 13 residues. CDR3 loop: CASGYSGSDEQFF. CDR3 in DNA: TGCGCCAGCGGATATAGCGGGAGCGATGAGCAGTTCTTC.

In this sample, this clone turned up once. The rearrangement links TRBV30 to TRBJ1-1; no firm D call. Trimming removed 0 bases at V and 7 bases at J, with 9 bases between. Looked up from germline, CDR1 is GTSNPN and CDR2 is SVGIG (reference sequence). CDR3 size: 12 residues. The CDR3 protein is CAWSVSDFEAFF. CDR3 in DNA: TGTGCCTGGAGTGTTTCGGACTTTGAAGCTTTCTTT.

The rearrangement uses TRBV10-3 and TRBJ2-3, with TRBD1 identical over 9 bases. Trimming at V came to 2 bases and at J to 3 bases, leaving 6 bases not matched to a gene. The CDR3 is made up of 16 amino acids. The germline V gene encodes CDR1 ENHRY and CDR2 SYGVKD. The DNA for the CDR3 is TGTGCCATCAGTGAGCAGACAGGGGGGGCGACAGATACGCAGTATTTT. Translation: CAISEQTGGATDTQYF.

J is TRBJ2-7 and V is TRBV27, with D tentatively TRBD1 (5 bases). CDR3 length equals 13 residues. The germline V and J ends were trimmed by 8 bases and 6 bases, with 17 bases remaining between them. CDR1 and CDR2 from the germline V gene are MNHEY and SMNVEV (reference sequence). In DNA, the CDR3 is TGTGCCAGCTACCTGGACAAGGATCTCGAGCAGTACTTC. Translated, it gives CASYLDKDLEQYF.

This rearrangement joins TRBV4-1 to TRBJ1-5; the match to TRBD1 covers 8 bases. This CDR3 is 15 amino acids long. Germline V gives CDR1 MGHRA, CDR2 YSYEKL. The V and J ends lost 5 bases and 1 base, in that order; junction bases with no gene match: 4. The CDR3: CASSTQGASNQPQHF. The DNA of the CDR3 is TGCGCCAGCAGCACGCAGGGGGCCAGCAATCAGCCCCAGCATTTT.

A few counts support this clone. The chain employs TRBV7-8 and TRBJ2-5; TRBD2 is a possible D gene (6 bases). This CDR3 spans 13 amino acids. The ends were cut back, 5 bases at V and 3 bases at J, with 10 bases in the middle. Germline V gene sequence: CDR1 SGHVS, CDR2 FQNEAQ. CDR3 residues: CASSPRGKETQYF. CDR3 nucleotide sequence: TGTGCCAGCAGCCCTCGGGGGAAAGAGACCCAGTACTTC.

For the CDR3, the DNA is TGTGCCAGCAGTTCGCTTCCGGCCGGGGAGACCCAGTACTTC. Translation: CASSSLPAGETQYF. The V gene is TRBV27, the J gene TRBJ2-5; D is undetermined. CDR1 MNHEY and CDR2 SMNVEV come from the germline V gene (reference sequence). The CDR3 length is 14 residues. The germline V and J ends were trimmed by 4 bases and 5 bases, with 14 bases remaining between them.

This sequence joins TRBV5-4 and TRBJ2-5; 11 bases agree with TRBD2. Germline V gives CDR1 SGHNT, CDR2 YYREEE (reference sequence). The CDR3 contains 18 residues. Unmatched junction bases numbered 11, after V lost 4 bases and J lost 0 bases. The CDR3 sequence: CASSRGASGGPYQETQYF. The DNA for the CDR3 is TGTGCCAGCAGCCGGGGAGCTAGCGGGGGGCCGTACCAAGAGACCCAGTACTTC.

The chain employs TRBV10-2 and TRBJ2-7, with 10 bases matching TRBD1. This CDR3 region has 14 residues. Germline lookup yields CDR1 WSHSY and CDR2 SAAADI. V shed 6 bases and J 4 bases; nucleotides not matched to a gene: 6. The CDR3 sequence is CASRSGQGGYEQYF. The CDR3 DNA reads TGCGCCAGCAGGTCAGGACAGGGGGGTTACGAGCAGTACTTC.

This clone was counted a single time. CDR3: CASTDLEYYGYTF. CDR3 bases: TGTGCCAGTACCGACCTGGAGTATTATGGCTACACCTTC. V usage is TRBV19 and J usage is TRBJ1-2; D uncertain. The CDR3 spans 13 residues. Trimming pared 7 bases from V and 5 bases from J, leaving 14 bases between. Germline V gene data show CDR1 as LNHDA and CDR2 as SQIVND (reference sequence).

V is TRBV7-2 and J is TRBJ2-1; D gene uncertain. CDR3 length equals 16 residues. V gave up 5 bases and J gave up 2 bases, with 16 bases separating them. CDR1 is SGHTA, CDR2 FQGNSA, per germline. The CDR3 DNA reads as TGTGCCAGCAGCCTAGGTGGGCTCCACCCCTACAATGAGCAGTTCTTC. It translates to CASSLGGLHPYNEQFF.

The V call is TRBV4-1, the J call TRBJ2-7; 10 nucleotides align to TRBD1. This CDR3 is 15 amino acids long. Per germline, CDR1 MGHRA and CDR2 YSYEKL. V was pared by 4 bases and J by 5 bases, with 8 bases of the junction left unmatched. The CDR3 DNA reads TGCGCCAGCAGCCCGCCCGGGACAGGGGTCCACGAGCAGTACTTC. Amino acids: CASSPPGTGVHEQYF.

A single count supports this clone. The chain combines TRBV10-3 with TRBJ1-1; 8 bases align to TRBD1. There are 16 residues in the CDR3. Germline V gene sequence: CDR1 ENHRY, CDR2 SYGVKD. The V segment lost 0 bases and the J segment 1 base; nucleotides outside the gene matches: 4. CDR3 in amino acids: CAISESPGGTNTEAFF. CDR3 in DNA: TGTGCCATCAGTGAGTCACCAGGGGGCACGAACACTGAAGCTTTCTTT.

The CDR3: CASSLAAGLSTDTQYF. The CDR3 region has the DNA TGTGCCAGCAGCTTGGCCGCGGGTCTGTCGACAGATACGCAGTATTTT. J is TRBJ2-3 and V is TRBV5-6, with D perhaps TRBD2 (5 bases). The CDR3 extends over 16 amino acids. Germline V CDR1 and CDR2: SGHDT, YYEEEE. V gave up 0 bases and J gave up 3 bases, with 14 bases separating them.

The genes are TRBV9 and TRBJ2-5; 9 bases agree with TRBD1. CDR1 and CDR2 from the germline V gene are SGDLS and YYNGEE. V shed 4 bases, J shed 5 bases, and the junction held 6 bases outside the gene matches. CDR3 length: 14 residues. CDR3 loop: CASSPWTGEETQYF. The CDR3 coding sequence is TGTGCCAGCAGCCCCTGGACAGGGGAGGAGACCCAGTACTTC.

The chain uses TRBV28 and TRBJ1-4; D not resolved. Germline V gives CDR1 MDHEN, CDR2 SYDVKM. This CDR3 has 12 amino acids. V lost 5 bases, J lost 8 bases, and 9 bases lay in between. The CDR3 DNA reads TGTGCCAGCAGTCCCGCTCGGGAAAAACTGTTTTTT. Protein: CASSPAREKLFF.

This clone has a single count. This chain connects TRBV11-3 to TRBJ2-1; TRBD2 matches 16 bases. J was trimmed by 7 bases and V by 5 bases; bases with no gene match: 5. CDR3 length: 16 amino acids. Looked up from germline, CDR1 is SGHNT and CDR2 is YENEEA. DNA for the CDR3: TGTGCCAGCAGCACGGGACTAGCGGGAGGGAGGAATGAGCAGTTCTTC. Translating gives CASSTGLAGGRNEQFF.

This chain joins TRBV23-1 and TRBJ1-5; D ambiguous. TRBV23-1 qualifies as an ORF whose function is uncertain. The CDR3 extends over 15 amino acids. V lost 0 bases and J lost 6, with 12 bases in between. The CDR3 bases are TGCGCCAGCAGTCAATCGGTACAGTCCGGTCAGCCCCAGCATTTT. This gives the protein CASSQSVQSGQPQHF.

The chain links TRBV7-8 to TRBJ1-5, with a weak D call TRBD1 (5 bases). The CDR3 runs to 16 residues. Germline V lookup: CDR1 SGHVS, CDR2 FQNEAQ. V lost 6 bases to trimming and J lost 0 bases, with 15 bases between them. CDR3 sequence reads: CASSSPGGYSNQPQHF. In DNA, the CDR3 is TGTGCCAGCAGTTCCCCGGGGGGTTATAGCAATCAGCCCCAGCATTTT.

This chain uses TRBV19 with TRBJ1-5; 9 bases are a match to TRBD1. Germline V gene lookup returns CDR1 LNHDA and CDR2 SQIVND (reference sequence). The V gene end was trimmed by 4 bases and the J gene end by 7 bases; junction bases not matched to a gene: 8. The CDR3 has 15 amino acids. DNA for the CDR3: TGTGCCAGTAGTAGCGGACAGGGGCAAACACAGCCCCAGCATTTT. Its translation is CASSSGQGQTQPQHF. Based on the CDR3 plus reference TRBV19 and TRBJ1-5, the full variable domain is DGGITQSPKYLFRKEGQNVTLSCEQNLNHDAMYWYRQDPGQGLRLIYYSQIVNDFQKGDIAEGYSVSREKKESFPLTVTSAQKNPTAFYLCASSSGQGQTQPQHFGDGTRLSIL.

The CDR3 region has the DNA TGTGCCAGCGAAGACAGGGTGAACACTGAAGCTTTCTTT. Amino acid sequence: CASEDRVNTEAFF. The chain links TRBV6-1 to TRBJ1-1; 7 positions match TRBD1. The CDR3 consists of 13 residues. CDR1 MNHNS and CDR2 SASEGT come from the germline V gene. Trimming cost V 8 bases and J 0 bases; bases outside gene matches: 3.

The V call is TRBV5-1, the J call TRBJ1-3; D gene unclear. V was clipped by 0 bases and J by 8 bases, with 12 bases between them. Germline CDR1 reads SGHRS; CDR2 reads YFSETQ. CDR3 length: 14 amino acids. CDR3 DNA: TGCGCCAGCAGCTTGGCCTTCACCACAGACACCATATATTTT. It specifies CASSLAFTTDTIYF.

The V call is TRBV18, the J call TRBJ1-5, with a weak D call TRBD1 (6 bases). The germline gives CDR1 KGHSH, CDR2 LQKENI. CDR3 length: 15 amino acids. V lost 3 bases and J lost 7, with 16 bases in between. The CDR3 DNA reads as TGTGCCAGCTCACCCTCTGGGGGCTCGGGGCAGCCCCAGCATTTT. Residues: CASSPSGGSGQPQHF.

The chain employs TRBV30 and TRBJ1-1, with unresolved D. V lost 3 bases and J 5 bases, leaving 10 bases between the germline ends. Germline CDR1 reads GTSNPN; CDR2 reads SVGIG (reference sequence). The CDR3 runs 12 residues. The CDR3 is CAWRARLTEAFF. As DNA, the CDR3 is TGTGCCTGGAGGGCCCGACTGACTGAAGCTTTCTTT.

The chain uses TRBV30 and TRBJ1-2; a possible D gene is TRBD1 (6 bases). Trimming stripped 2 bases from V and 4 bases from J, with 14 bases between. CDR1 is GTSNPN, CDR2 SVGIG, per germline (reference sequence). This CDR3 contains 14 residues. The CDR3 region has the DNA TGTGCCTGGAGTAACGCAGGGGCTTCCTATGGCTACACCTTC. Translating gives CAWSNAGASYGYTF.